This T cell receptor beta chain is from a study of shared clonotypes between healthy human individuals. General observations from the study: Relative to their counterparts shared across all four donors, non-shared clonotypes exhibited diminished generation probabilities.

Replicate PCRs for sorted subsets used 200 ng DNA; this equaled 33,000 or so T cell genomes. Here immunoSEQ multiplex PCR was the method, and the copy in TCRdb shows in-frame clones only, minus some. The data contain roughly 1,000,000 clones, approximately 80% of them singletons. CDR1 is LNHDA and CDR2 is SQIVND in the germline V gene (reference sequence). Trimming shortened V by 5 bases and J by 8 bases, and 23 bases separated the two germline ends. This CDR3 is built from 16 residues. Only a few counts were recorded for this clone. Its antigen is undetermined. Material: memory CD4+ T cells from PBMCs. The subset is: CD45RA-negative fraction. The sequence derives from a man in his late teens or twenties in good health. Some clones in this sample may be carry-over from other donors' samples. The chain recombines TRBV19 with TRBJ2-3; D gene ambiguous. CDR3 loop: CASSSKPGHQSGTQYF. In DNA, the CDR3 is TGTGCCAGTAGTTCCAAGCCGGGCCACCAGTCGGGTACGCAGTATTTT. Based on the CDR3 plus reference TRBV19 and TRBJ2-3, the full variable domain is DGGITQSPKYLFRKEGQNVTLSCEQNLNHDAMYWYRQDPGQGLRLIYYSQIVNDFQKGDIAEGYSVSREKKESFPLTVTSAQKNPTAFYLCASSSKPGHQSGTQYFGPGTRLTVL.